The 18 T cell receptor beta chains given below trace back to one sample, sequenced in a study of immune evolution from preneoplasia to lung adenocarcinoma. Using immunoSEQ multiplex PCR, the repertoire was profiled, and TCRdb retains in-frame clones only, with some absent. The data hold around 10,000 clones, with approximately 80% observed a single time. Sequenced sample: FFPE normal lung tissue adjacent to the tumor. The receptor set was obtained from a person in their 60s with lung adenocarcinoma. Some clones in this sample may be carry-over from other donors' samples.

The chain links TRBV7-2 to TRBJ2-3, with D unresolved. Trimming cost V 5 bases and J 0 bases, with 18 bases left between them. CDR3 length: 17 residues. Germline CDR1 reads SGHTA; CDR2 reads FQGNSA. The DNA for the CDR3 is TGTGCCAGCAGCCCGCTTATTTTCCTAACTAGCACAGATACGCAGTATTTT. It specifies CASSPLIFLTSTDTQYF.

CDR3: CASSSDHFSSYEQYF. The CDR3 DNA follows: TGTGCCAGCAGCTCTGATCATTTCAGCTCCTACGAGCAGTACTTC. This rearrangement joins TRBV11-2 to TRBJ2-7, with unresolved D. Looked up from germline, CDR1 is SGHAT and CDR2 is FQNNGV. The CDR3 is made up of 15 amino acids. V lost 4 bases and J lost 0, with 13 bases in between.

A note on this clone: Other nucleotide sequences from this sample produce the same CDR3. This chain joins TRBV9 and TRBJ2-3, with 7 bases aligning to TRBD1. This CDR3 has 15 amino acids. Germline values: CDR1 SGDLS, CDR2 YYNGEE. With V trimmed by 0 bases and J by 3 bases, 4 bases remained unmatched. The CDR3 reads CASSVAGRGTDTQYF. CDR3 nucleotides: TGTGCCAGCAGCGTAGCTGGCAGGGGGACAGATACGCAGTATTTT.

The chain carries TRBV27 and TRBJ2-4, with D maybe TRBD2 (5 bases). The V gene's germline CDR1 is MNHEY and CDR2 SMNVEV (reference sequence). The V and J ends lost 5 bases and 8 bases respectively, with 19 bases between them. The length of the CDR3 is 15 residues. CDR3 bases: TGTGCCAGCAGTAAAACGGGGTCCCTGTCACACATTCAGTACTTC. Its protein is CASSKTGSLSHIQYF.

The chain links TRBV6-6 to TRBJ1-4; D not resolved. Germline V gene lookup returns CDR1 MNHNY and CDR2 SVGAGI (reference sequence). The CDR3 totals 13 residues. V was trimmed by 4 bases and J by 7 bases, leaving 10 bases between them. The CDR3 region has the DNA TGTGCCAGCAGTTCACGTGACGGTGAAAAACTGTTTTTT. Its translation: CASSSRDGEKLFF.

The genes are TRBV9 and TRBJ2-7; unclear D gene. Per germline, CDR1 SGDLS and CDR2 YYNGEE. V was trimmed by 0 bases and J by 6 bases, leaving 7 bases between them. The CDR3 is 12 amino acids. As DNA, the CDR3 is TGTGCCAGCAGCGTAGGGGATGGCGAGCAGTACTTC. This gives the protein CASSVGDGEQYF.

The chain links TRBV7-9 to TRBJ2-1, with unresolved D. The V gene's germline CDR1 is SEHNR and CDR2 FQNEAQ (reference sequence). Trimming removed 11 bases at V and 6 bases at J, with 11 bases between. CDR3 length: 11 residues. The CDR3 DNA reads TGTGCCCAAGCTCGGCTCAATGAGCAGTTCTTC. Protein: CAQARLNEQFF. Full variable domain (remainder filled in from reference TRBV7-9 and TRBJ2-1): DTGVSQNPRHKITKRGQNVTFRCDPISEHNRLYWYRQTLGQGPEFLTYFQNEAQLEKSRLLSDRFSAERPKGSFSTLEIQRTEQGDSAMYLCAQARLNEQFFGPGTRLTVL.

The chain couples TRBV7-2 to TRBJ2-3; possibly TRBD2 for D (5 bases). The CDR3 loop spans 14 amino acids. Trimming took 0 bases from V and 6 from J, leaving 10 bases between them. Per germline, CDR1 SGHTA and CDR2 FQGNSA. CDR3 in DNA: TGTGCCAGCAGCTTAGCTACTAGTCCCGATACGCAGTATTTT. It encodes CASSLATSPDTQYF.

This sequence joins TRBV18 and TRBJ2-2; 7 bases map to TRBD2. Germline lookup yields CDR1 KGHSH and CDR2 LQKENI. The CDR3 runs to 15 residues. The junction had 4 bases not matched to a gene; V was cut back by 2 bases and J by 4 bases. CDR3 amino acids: CASSPGLAVTGELFF. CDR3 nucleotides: TGTGCCAGCTCACCAGGTCTAGCGGTCACCGGGGAGCTGTTTTTT. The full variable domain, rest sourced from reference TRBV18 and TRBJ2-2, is NAGVMQNPRHLVRRRGQEARLRCSPMKGHSHVYWYRQLPEEGLKFMVYLQKENIIDESGMPKERFSAEFPKEGPSILRIQQVVRGDSAAYFCASSPGLAVTGELFFGEGSRLTVL.

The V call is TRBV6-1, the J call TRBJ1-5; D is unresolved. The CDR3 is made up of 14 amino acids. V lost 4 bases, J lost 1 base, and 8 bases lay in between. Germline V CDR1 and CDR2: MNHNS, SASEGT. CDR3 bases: TGTGCCAGCAGTGCAGAAATAAGCAATCAGCCCCAGCATTTT. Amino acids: CASSAEISNQPQHF.

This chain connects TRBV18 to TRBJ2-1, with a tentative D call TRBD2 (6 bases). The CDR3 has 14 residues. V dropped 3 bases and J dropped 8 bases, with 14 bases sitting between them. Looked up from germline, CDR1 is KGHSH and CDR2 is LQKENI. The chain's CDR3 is CASSPVTSSHEQFF. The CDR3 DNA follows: TGTGCCAGCTCACCCGTGACTAGTTCCCATGAGCAGTTCTTC. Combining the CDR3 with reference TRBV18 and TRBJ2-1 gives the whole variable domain NAGVMQNPRHLVRRRGQEARLRCSPMKGHSHVYWYRQLPEEGLKFMVYLQKENIIDESGMPKERFSAEFPKEGPSILRIQQVVRGDSAAYFCASSPVTSSHEQFFGPGTRLTVL.

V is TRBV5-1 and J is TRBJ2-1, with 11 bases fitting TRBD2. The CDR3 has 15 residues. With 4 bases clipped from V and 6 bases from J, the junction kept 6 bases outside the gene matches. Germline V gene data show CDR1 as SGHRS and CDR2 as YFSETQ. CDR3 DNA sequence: TGCGCCAGCAGCCCACTAGCGGGAGTAGGCAATGAGCAGTTCTTC. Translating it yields CASSPLAGVGNEQFF.

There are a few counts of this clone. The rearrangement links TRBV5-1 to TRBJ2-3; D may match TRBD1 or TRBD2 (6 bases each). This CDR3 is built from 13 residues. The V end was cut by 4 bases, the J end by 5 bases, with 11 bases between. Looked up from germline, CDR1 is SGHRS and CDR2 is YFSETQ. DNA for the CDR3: TGCGCCAGCAGCGCCGGAGGGGGAGATACGCAGTATTTT. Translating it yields CASSAGGGDTQYF.

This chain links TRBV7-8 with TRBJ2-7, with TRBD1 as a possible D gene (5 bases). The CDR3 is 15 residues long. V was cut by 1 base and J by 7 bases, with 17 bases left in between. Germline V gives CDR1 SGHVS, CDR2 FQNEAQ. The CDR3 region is CASSLGGESPREQYF. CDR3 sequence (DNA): TGTGCCAGCAGCTTAGGGGGCGAGAGCCCTAGAGAGCAGTACTTC. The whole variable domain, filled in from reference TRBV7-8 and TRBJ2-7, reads GAGVSQSPRYKVAKRGQDVALRCDPISGHVSLFWYQQALGQGPEFLTYFQNEAQLDKSGLPSDRFFAERPEGSVSTLKIQRTQQEDSAVYLCASSLGGESPREQYFGPGTRLTVT.

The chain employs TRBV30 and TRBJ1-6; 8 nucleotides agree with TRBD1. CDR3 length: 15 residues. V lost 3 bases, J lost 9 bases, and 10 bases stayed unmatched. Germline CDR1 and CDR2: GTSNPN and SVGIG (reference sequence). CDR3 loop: CAWRQRTGIRSPLHF. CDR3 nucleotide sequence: TGTGCCTGGAGGCAGAGGACAGGGATACGTTCACCCCTCCACTTT.

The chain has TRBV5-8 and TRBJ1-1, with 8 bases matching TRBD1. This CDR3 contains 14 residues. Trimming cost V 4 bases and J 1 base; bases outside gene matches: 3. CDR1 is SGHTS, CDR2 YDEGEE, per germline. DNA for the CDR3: TGTGCCAGCAGCCGACAGGGGACGAACACTGAAGCTTTCTTT. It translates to CASSRQGTNTEAFF.

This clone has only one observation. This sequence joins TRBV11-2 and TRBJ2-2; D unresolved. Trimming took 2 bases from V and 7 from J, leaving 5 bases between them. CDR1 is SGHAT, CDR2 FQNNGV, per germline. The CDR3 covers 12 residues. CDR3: CASSLIDGELFF. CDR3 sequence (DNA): TGTGCCAGCAGCTTAATCGACGGGGAGCTGTTTTTT.

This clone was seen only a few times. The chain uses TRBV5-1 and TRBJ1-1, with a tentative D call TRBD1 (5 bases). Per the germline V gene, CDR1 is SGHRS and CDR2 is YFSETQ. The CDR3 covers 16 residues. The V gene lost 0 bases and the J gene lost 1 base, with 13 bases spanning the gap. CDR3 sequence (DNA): TGCGCCAGCAGCTTGGCGTTGGGGGTGAGGAACACTGAAGCTTTCTTT. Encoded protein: CASSLALGVRNTEAFF.